This TCR beta chain was sequenced in a study of B cell selection in AIRE deficiency. In the case of this clone: Its specificity is unknown. The same CDR3 can be traced to other DNA sequences in this sample.

Sorting defined conventional CD4 T cells as CD4+CD127+. The data were produced by immunoSEQ multiplex PCR, yet TCRdb's version contains in-frame clones alone and is incomplete. The sample records about 24,000 clones, 96% being singletons. Broader study findings: Of roughly 4,000 shared Treg TCRbeta sequences, 25% to 40% were healthy-only, 9.3% patient-only.

Material for sequencing was CD4+CD127+ conventional T cells sorted from PBMCs. This receptor was identified in a human donor in good health.

The DNA of the CDR3 is TGTGCCAGCAGCCAAGTGGGGCCCACTAATGAAAAACTGTTTTTT. This gives the protein CASSQVGPTNEKLFF. The chain combines TRBV4-2 with TRBJ1-4; maybe TRBD1 (5 bases). V gave up 1 base and J gave up 2 bases, with 8 bases separating them. The CDR3 length is 15 residues. CDR1 is LGHNA, CDR2 YNFKEQ, per germline.